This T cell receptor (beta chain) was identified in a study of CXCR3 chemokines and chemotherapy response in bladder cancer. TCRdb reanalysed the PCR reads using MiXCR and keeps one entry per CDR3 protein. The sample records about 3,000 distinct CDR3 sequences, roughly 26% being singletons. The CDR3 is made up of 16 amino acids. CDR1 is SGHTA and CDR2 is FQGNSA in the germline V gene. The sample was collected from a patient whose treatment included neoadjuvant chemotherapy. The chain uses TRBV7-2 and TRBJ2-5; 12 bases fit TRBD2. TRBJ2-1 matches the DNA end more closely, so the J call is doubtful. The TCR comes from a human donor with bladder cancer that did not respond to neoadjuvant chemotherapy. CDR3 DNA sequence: TGTGCCAGCAGCCCCTCACTAGCGGGGGGACCAATGAAGCAGTTCTTC. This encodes CASSPSLAGGPMKQFF.